Following are 20 T cell receptor beta chains from one sample sequenced in a study of neurological immune-mediated disorders. TCRdb re-derived calls from the 5' RACE reads in MiXCR, one entry per CDR3 protein. The sample contains approximately 77,000 distinct CDR3 sequences, approximately 10% of which appear only once. The specimen was PBMCs. The receptors were sampled from a man aged 50 to 60 in good health.

This clonotype was picked up many times. This chain connects TRBV7-2 to TRBJ1-2; 10 nucleotides align to TRBD1. Germline CDR1 and CDR2: SGHTA and FQGNSA. J was trimmed by 8 bases and V by 5 bases; bases with no gene match: 11. The CDR3 extends over 15 amino acids. Here the CDR3 reads CASSHPDRDRGGYTF. CDR3 nucleotides: TGTGCCAGCAGCCATCCCGACCGGGACAGGGGCGGCTACACCTTC.

Many counts were recorded for this clonotype. CDR3 residues: CASSYGTSRSNGELFF. The CDR3 DNA reads as TGTGCCAGCAGCTATGGGACTAGCAGATCGAACGGGGAGCTGTTTTTT. This rearrangement joins TRBV7-7 to TRBJ2-2, with 9 bases fitting TRBD2. V trimming: 4 bases; J trimming: 7 bases; junction bases outside the gene matches: 10. The CDR3 has 16 residues. Germline assignment: CDR1 SSHAT and CDR2 FNYEAQ (reference sequence).

There are many counts of this clonotype. This CDR3 is CASSPTGGLVETQYF. The CDR3 nucleotides are TGTGCCAGCAGCCCAACAGGGGGGTTGGTGGAGACCCAGTACTTC. V gene TRBV9 combines with J gene TRBJ2-5, with 8 bases aligning to TRBD1. The CDR3 length is 15 residues. Trimming cost V 4 bases and J 5 bases; bases outside gene matches: 10. Germline loops: CDR1 SGDLS, CDR2 YYNGEE.

The chain recombines TRBV20-1 with TRBJ1-6, with 8 bases matching TRBD1. Germline lookup yields CDR1 DFQATT and CDR2 SNEGSKA (reference sequence). Germline trimming cut 5 bases from V and 15 bases from J; bases unmatched to any gene: 12. CDR3 size: 13 residues. This chain's CDR3 is CSARTGQGSNLHF. The CDR3 DNA sequence: TGCAGTGCTCGGACAGGGCAGGGCTCAAACCTCCACTTT.

This clonotype showed up many times. The chain couples TRBV11-2 to TRBJ2-3, with 7 bases matching TRBD1. The CDR3 contains 13 residues. CDR1 and CDR2 (germline): SGHAT, FQNNGV. V shed 5 bases, J shed 4 bases, and the junction held 3 bases outside the gene matches. CDR3 DNA: TGTGCCAGCAGCCTTGACAGGGCAGATACGCAGTATTTT. This translates into CASSLDRADTQYF.

This clonotype was seen repeatedly, ten times or more. The V gene is TRBV5-1, the J gene TRBJ2-3, with D perhaps assigned TRBD1 or TRBD2 (5 bases each). Trimming removed 3 bases from V and 4 bases from J, with 15 bases in between. Germline V lookup: CDR1 SGHRS, CDR2 YFSETQ. The CDR3 consists of 15 residues. CDR3 protein: CASSWGTVDADTQYF. CDR3 sequence (DNA): TGCGCCAGCAGCTGGGGGACCGTGGATGCAGATACGCAGTATTTT. Filled out from reference TRBV5-1 and TRBJ2-3, the complete variable domain reads KAGVTQTPRYLIKTRGQQVTLSCSPISGHRSVSWYQQTPGQGLQFLFEYFSETQRNKGNFPGRFSGRQFSNSRSEMNVSTLELGDSALYLCASSWGTVDADTQYFGPGTRLTVL.

This clonotype was counted at least ten times. The chain carries TRBV20-1 and TRBJ2-7; perhaps D is TRBD1 or TRBD2 (5 bases each). The CDR3 totals 15 residues. Trimming stripped 0 bases from V and 3 bases from J, with 15 bases between. The V gene's germline CDR1 is DFQATT and CDR2 SNEGSKA (reference sequence). The CDR3 loop reads CSARDGGVSDYEQYF. In DNA, the CDR3 is TGCAGTGCTAGAGATGGGGGAGTAAGCGACTACGAGCAGTACTTC.

V and J are TRBV7-2 and TRBJ2-5; D may correspond to TRBD1 or TRBD2 (5 bases each). CDR3 size: 14 residues. The germline V gene has CDR1 SGHTA and CDR2 FQGNSA. V gave up 5 bases and J gave up 5 bases, with 15 bases separating them. CDR3 coding DNA: TGTGCCAGCAGCCGAGGGACCCAATTGGAGACCCAGTACTTC. The encoded protein is CASSRGTQLETQYF. Filled out from reference TRBV7-2 and TRBJ2-5, the complete variable domain reads GAGVSQSPSNKVTEKGKDVELRCDPISGHTALYWYRQSLGQGLEFLIYFQGNSAPDKSGLPSDRFSAERTGGSVSTLTIQRTQQEDSAVYLCASSRGTQLETQYFGPGTRLLVL.

There are many counts of this clonotype. This chain links TRBV5-6 with TRBJ2-6; D ambiguous. Germline loops: CDR1 SGHDT, CDR2 YYEEEE. This CDR3 region has 16 residues. Trimming pared 0 bases from V and 0 bases from J, leaving 7 bases between. Here the CDR3 DNA reads TGTGCCAGCAGCTTGGATATCTTCTCTGGGGCCAACGTCCTGACTTTC. This encodes CASSLDIFSGANVLTF.

This clonotype showed up many times. CDR3 nucleotides: TGCAGCGTGGACCCCAAGGACACCGGGGAGCTGTTTTTT. This encodes CSVDPKDTGELFF. The gene calls are TRBV29-1 and TRBJ2-2, with D unresolved. This CDR3 has 13 amino acids. V was pared by 6 bases and J by 3 bases, with 11 bases between. Germline V gene lookup returns CDR1 SQVTM and CDR2 ANQGSEA.

Ten or more counts support this clonotype. The chain employs TRBV5-1 and TRBJ2-2; possible D gene TRBD1, 5 bases. The CDR3 consists of 13 residues. The germline V and J ends were trimmed by 5 bases and 2 bases, with 7 bases remaining between them. Germline values: CDR1 SGHRS, CDR2 YFSETQ. CDR3 coding DNA: TGCGCCAGCAGGCAGGGAAACACCGGGGAGCTGTTTTTT. Translation gives CASRQGNTGELFF.

This clonotype was recorded many times. The chain has TRBV5-1 and TRBJ1-1; no clear D. The CDR3 spans 14 residues. From germline, CDR1 is SGHRS and CDR2 YFSETQ. The V gene lost 1 base and the J gene lost 5 bases, with 12 bases spanning the gap. The CDR3 DNA reads TGCGCCAGCAGCTTGTCTCTAGGAGGGACTGAAGCTTTCTTT. Residues: CASSLSLGGTEAFF.

This clonotype was observed a single time. The CDR3 coding sequence is TGTGCCAGCAGCTCCTTTAGAGGGATTATGTTTTTT. Translated: CASSSFRGIMFF. This sequence joins TRBV7-2 and TRBJ1-4; no reliable D call. V lost 4 bases and J 15 bases, leaving 15 bases between the germline ends. The CDR3 has 12 residues. Germline assignment: CDR1 SGHTA and CDR2 FQGNSA. The full variable domain, with the rest looked up from reference TRBV7-2 and TRBJ1-4, is GAGVSQSPSNKVTEKGKDVELRCDPISGHTALYWYRQSLGQGLEFLIYFQGNSAPDKSGLPSDRFSAERTGGSVSTLTIQRTQQEDSAVYLCASSSFRGIMFFGSGTQLSVL.

This clonotype came up a few times. The rearrangement joins TRBV27 to TRBJ2-5; the match to TRBD1 covers 9 bases. With 4 bases clipped from V and 3 bases from J, the junction kept 9 bases outside the gene matches. Germline-derived CDR1 and CDR2 are MNHEY and SMNVEV (reference sequence). CDR3 length equals 16 residues. CDR3 nucleotide sequence: TGTGCCAGCAGTTCCAAGGGACAGGGTGTCAAAGAGACCCAGTACTTC. It translates to CASSSKGQGVKETQYF.

This clonotype was detected ten times or more. The chain uses TRBV10-3 and TRBJ2-7; 8 bases agree with TRBD2. Germline V CDR1 and CDR2: ENHRY, SYGVKD. V lost 4 bases and J lost 6; bases outside the gene matches: 11. This CDR3 comprises 15 residues. The CDR3 nucleotides are TGTGCCATCAGTGGTGGGCTAGCGGGCCTTGGCGAGCAGTACTTC. Its protein product is CAISGGLAGLGEQYF.

Ten or more counts support this clonotype. The genes are TRBV28 and TRBJ1-2; D remains unclear. V lost 4 bases and J 1 base, leaving 16 bases between the germline ends. The CDR3 has 16 residues. In germline, CDR1 is MDHEN, CDR2 SYDVKM. The CDR3 DNA sequence: TGTGCCAGCAGTTGGCCTACCGGGTCCCTTAACTATGGCTACACCTTC. Protein: CASSWPTGSLNYGYTF.

This clonotype was found many times. The genes are TRBV5-5 and TRBJ2-5, with no clear D. Trimming pared 0 bases from V and 0 bases from J, leaving 15 bases between. Germline CDR1 and CDR2: SGHKS and YYEKEE (reference sequence). CDR3 length: 17 residues. The CDR3 sequence: CASSLGGPNSYQETQYF. For the CDR3, the DNA is TGTGCCAGCAGCTTGGGCGGACCAAACTCGTACCAAGAGACCCAGTACTTC.

This clonotype was found many times. This chain connects TRBV7-2 to TRBJ2-1; tentatively, D is TRBD2 (5 bases). Trimming shortened V by 5 bases and J by 0 bases, and 11 bases separated the two germline ends. The CDR3 runs to 15 residues. Germline V CDR1 and CDR2: SGHTA, FQGNSA. CDR3 DNA: TGTGCCAGCAGCCGGATAGCGAGCTCCTACAATGAGCAGTTCTTC. Its protein product is CASSRIASSYNEQFF.

This clonotype appeared many times. This CDR3 reads CASSLGPAGGVGETQYF. CDR3 DNA sequence: TGTGCCAGCAGCTTAGGCCCAGCGGGAGGGGTGGGAGAGACCCAGTACTTC. The chain links TRBV7-2 to TRBJ2-5; 10 bases are a match to TRBD2. The CDR3 is 17 amino acids. Germline CDR1 SGHTA, CDR2 FQGNSA. The junction had 9 bases not matched to a gene; V was cut back by 1 base and J by 4 bases.

This clonotype was observed many times. The chain uses TRBV6-1 and TRBJ2-1, with 13 bases fitting TRBD2. Trimming at V came to 4 bases and at J to 10 bases, leaving 10 bases not matched to a gene. Germline V gene lookup returns CDR1 MNHNS and CDR2 SASEGT. The CDR3 contains 16 residues. The CDR3 nucleotides are TGTGCCAGCAGTGGCCCCGGGACTAGCGGGGTATCGGAGCAGTTCTTC. Protein product: CASSGPGTSGVSEQFF.